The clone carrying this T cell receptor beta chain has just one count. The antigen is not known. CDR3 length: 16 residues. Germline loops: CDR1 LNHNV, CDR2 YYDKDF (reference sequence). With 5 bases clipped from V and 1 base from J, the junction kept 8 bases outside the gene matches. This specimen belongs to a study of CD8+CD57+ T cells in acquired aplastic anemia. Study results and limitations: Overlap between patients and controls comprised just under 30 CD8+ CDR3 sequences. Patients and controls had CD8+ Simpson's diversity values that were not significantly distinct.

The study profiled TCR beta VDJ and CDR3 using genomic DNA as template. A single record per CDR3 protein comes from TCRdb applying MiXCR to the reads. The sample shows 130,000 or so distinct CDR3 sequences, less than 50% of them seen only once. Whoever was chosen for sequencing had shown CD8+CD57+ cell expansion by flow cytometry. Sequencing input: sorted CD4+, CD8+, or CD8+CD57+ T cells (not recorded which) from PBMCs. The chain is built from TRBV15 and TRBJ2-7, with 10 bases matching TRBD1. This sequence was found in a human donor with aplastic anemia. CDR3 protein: CATSPGGQGRSYEQYF. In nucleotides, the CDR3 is TGTGCCACCAGCCCCGGGGGACAGGGGCGATCCTACGAGCAGTACTTC. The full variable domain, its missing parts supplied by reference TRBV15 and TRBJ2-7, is DAMVIQNPRYQVTQFGKPVTLSCSQTLNHNVMYWYQQKSSQAPKLLFHYYDKDFNNEADTPDNFQSRRPNTSFCFLDIRSPGLGDTAMYLCATSPGGQGRSYEQYFGPGTRLTVT.